This T cell receptor (beta chain) derives from a study of cytomegalovirus exposure and HLA in healthy donors. Study observations and caveats: Specificity of three CMV-associated chains for CMV antigens was verified in vitro. Per a prior analysis, the majority of TCR beta V segments were productive roughly 87% or roughly 30% of the time.

V gave up 5 bases and J gave up 0 bases, with 14 bases separating them. Germline CDR1 reads SEHNR; CDR2 reads FQNEAQ (reference sequence). CDR3 length: 16 residues. Comment on this clone: The antigen is unknown.

The primer mix had 60 Vbeta and 13 Jbeta primers. Only in-frame clones appear in the TCRdb table, and some are missing; sequencing was by immunoSEQ multiplex PCR. The table records 55,000 to 65,000 clones, 75% to 85% of them present only once. The chain has TRBV7-9 and TRBJ2-1, with D possibly TRBD2 on 5 matching bases. The TCR sequence derives from a male donor in good health and CMV-seronegative. Source material: PBMCs. The chain's CDR3 is CASSPSLGSSYNEQFF. Here the CDR3 DNA reads TGTGCCAGCAGCCCCTCCCTGGGGAGCTCCTACAATGAGCAGTTCTTC.